This entry lists 30 T cell receptor beta chains sequenced from one sample in a study of blood T cells in healthy people across ages. Together with a sample-barcoded 5' primer, a J-beta primer mix was included in a second PCR lasting about 7 to 12 cycles. From the 5' RACE reads, TCRdb called clonotypes with MiXCR, one entry per CDR3 protein. The repertoire holds over a million distinct CDR3 sequences, with about 43% as singletons. Specimen: blood. The receptors shown here come from a woman under 30 in good health.

The chain has TRBV5-1 and TRBJ2-5, with D maybe TRBD2 (6 bases). CDR1 is SGHRS and CDR2 is YFSETQ in the germline V gene. The length of the CDR3 is 18 residues. Trimming pared 0 bases from V and 0 bases from J, leaving 18 bases between. The CDR3 spells CASSLVAGLISYQETQYF. CDR3 bases: TGCGCCAGCAGCTTGGTCGCGGGGCTGATCTCGTACCAAGAGACCCAGTACTTC.

The rearrangement uses TRBV5-1 and TRBJ1-2, with D unclear. Germline lookup yields CDR1 SGHRS and CDR2 YFSETQ. The CDR3 is made up of 15 amino acids. Trimming shortened V by 4 bases and J by 8 bases, and 21 bases separated the two germline ends. CDR3 sequence reads: CASSVDGGLTGGYTF. DNA of the CDR3: TGCGCCAGCAGCGTGGACGGAGGCCTTACGGGAGGCTACACCTTC. Drawing the rest from reference TRBV5-1 and TRBJ1-2, the complete variable domain is KAGVTQTPRYLIKTRGQQVTLSCSPISGHRSVSWYQQTPGQGLQFLFEYFSETQRNKGNFPGRFSGRQFSNSRSEMNVSTLELGDSALYLCASSVDGGLTGGYTFGSGTRLTVV.

Note on this clonotype: One end of the junction is discordant with germline, which a read error may explain. This chain connects TRBV4-1 to TRBJ2-3, with 9 bases aligning to TRBD2. Germline V CDR1 and CDR2: MGHRA, YSYEKL. The CDR3 consists of 16 residues. The CDR3 loop is CASSQVVAGVPDTRYF. CDR3 DNA: TGCGCCAGCAGCCAAGTGGTAGCGGGAGTCCCAGATACGCGGTATTTT.

Notes on this clonotype: Possible read error: a much larger clone is one base away. The genes are TRBV9 and TRBJ2-1; 7 bases match TRBD1. Germline V gene sequence: CDR1 SGDLS, CDR2 YYNGEE. The CDR3 sequence is 15 residues long. The CDR3 protein is CTSSQQGNSYNEQFF. CDR3 bases: TGTACCAGCAGCCAACAGGGGAACTCCTACAATGAGCAGTTCTTC. The full variable domain, its missing parts supplied by reference TRBV9 and TRBJ2-1, is DSGVTQTPKHLITATGQRVTLRCSPRSGDLSVYWYQQSLDQGLQFLIQYYNGEERAKGNILERFSAQQFPDLHSELNLSSLELGDSALYFCTSSQQGNSYNEQFFGPGTRLTVL.

The chain couples TRBV7-9 to TRBJ1-6; TRBD1 might be the D (5 bases). Per the germline V gene, CDR1 is SEHNR and CDR2 is FQNEAQ (reference sequence). Trimming took off 7 bases at V and 7 bases at J, with 20 bases between the two ends. The CDR3 spans 16 residues. The CDR3 bases are TGTGCCAGCACCGAACGCGGCGACAGCCTAAATTCACCCCTCCACTTT. It yields the protein CASTERGDSLNSPLHF.

The V call is TRBV27, the J call TRBJ2-7; possibly TRBD1 or TRBD2 for D (5 bases each). In germline, CDR1 is MNHEY, CDR2 SMNVEV (reference sequence). With 5 bases removed from V and 7 bases from J, the gap between germline ends came to 18 bases. This CDR3 is built from 14 residues. The CDR3 coding sequence is TGTGCCAGCAGTATGGGGAGAGGGGTGAAGGAGCAGTACTTC. Protein: CASSMGRGVKEQYF.

The chain combines TRBV12-3 or TRBV12-4 with TRBJ1-5; no definite D call. Trimming took off 3 bases at V and 6 bases at J, with 3 bases between the two ends. This CDR3 is 11 amino acids long. The CDR3 loop is CASSFRQPQHF. The CDR3 coding sequence is TGTGCCAGCAGTTTCCGTCAGCCCCAGCATTTT.

This chain uses TRBV11-2 with TRBJ2-1; tentatively, D is TRBD2 (5 bases). The germline V gene encodes CDR1 SGHAT and CDR2 FQNNGV. The CDR3 extends over 15 amino acids. V lost 0 bases and J lost 7, with 13 bases in between. The DNA for the CDR3 is TGTGCCAGCAGCTTAGAGCCTAGCCTCATGAATGAGCAGTTCTTC. Amino acid sequence: CASSLEPSLMNEQFF.

This rearrangement joins TRBV20-1 to TRBJ2-7; no definite D call. Trimming removed 4 bases at V and 5 bases at J, with 18 bases between. Germline CDR1 and CDR2: DFQATT and SNEGSKA (reference sequence). The CDR3 is 14 amino acids. The CDR3 here is CSANEQTRNNEQYF. The CDR3 coding sequence is TGCAGTGCTAATGAGCAGACCCGGAATAACGAGCAGTACTTC.

Concerning this clonotype itself: The germline gene is not matched at one end of the junction; a read error may be the cause. V gene TRBV10-1 combines with J gene TRBJ2-1; 8 nucleotides match TRBD1. CDR1 is WNHNN and CDR2 is SYGVQD in the germline V gene (reference sequence). The CDR3 covers 11 residues. As DNA, the CDR3 is TGTGCCGGGCGGACAGGGATCGGGCAGTTCTTC. This sequence encodes CAGRTGIGQFF.

The rearrangement uses TRBV10-1 and TRBJ2-7, with D uncertain. The CDR3 consists of 12 residues. The germline V gene has CDR1 WNHNN and CDR2 SYGVQD (reference sequence). Trimming took off 6 bases at V and 2 bases at J, with 8 bases between the two ends. The CDR3 region is CASSSTAYEQYF. In nucleotides, the CDR3 is TGCGCCAGCAGCTCTACTGCCTACGAGCAGTACTTC.

This clonotype has only a few counts. The chain uses TRBV6-6 and TRBJ2-5; TRBD1 aligns across 9 bases. The J call may be wrong; the DNA end is better matched by TRBJ2-7. The CDR3 is made up of 13 amino acids. Per the germline V gene, CDR1 is MNHNY and CDR2 is SVGAGI (reference sequence). CDR3 residues: CATTGTGTYEQYF. In nucleotides, the CDR3 is TGTGCCACCACCGGGACAGGGACCTACGAGCAGTACTTC.

V gene TRBV21-1 combines with J gene TRBJ1-2. TRBV21-1 is a pseudogene segment. The length of the CDR3 is 15 residues. The CDR3 reads CASSKSRDMGYGYTF. CDR3 DNA sequence: TGTGCCAGCAGCAAGAGTAGGGATATGGGCTATGGCTACACCTTC.

The CDR3 coding sequence is TGTGCCAGCAGTGTTCATGGACAGGAACCCTACGAGCAGTACTTC. Translated, it gives CASSVHGQEPYEQYF. V gene TRBV2 combines with J gene TRBJ2-7, with TRBD1 matching over 7 bases. CDR1 is SNHLY and CDR2 is FYNNEI in the germline V gene. The CDR3 is 15 residues long. V shed 4 bases and J 2 bases; nucleotides not matched to a gene: 8.

This clonotype was seen a handful of times. The J gene is TRBJ2-3, the V gene TRBV12-3 or TRBV12-4; unclear D gene. Trimming cost V 1 base and J 11 bases, with 10 bases left between them. CDR3 length: 12 amino acids. CDR3 bases: TGTGCCAGCAGTTTAGGGCAGGCAAGGCAGTATTTT. Translation gives CASSLGQARQYF.

The chain combines TRBV7-9 with TRBJ2-1, with unresolved D. V gave up 6 bases and J gave up 9 bases, with 12 bases separating them. Looked up from germline, CDR1 is SEHNR and CDR2 is FQNEAQ (reference sequence). The CDR3 is made up of 12 amino acids. The CDR3 here is CASRSTRSEQFF. DNA for the CDR3: TGTGCCAGCAGATCGACGCGGAGTGAGCAGTTCTTC. The variable domain in full, with the rest retrieved from reference TRBV7-9 and TRBJ2-1, is DTGVSQNPRHKITKRGQNVTFRCDPISEHNRLYWYRQTLGQGPEFLTYFQNEAQLEKSRLLSDRFSAERPKGSFSTLEIQRTEQGDSAMYLCASRSTRSEQFFGPGTRLTVL.

The rearrangement joins TRBV11-2 to TRBJ2-3; the match to TRBD2 covers 8 bases. The CDR3 runs 17 residues. Germline loops: CDR1 SGHAT, CDR2 FQNNGV. J lost 3 bases, V lost 0 bases, and 8 bases had no gene match. The CDR3 reads CASSLDPAGGVTDTQYF. In DNA form, the CDR3 reads TGTGCCAGCAGCTTAGATCCCGCGGGGGGAGTGACAGATACGCAGTATTTT.

The rearrangement joins TRBV9 to TRBJ1-1; D ambiguous. CDR1 SGDLS and CDR2 YYNGEE come from the germline V gene. The V end was cut by 6 bases, the J end by 1 base, with 16 bases between. The CDR3 contains 15 residues. This CDR3 is CASNRRGAQNTEAFF. The CDR3 coding sequence is TGTGCCAGCAACCGGCGGGGAGCCCAGAACACTGAAGCTTTCTTT.

This chain connects TRBV14 to TRBJ2-1, with 11 positions matching TRBD2. Germline loops: CDR1 SGHDN, CDR2 FVKESK. V shed 4 bases and J 9 bases; nucleotides not matched to a gene: 2. The CDR3 consists of 13 residues. CDR3 sequence: CASSLTSGVEQFF. The CDR3 region has the DNA TGTGCCAGCAGCCTGACTAGCGGGGTTGAGCAGTTCTTC.

The chain recombines TRBV5-1 with TRBJ2-5; TRBD2 aligns across 9 bases. Germline V CDR1 and CDR2: SGHRS, YFSETQ. Germline trimming cut 7 bases from V and 11 bases from J; bases unmatched to any gene: 21. The CDR3 has 16 amino acids. This chain's CDR3 is CASQQRDVAGVYEQYF. The CDR3 region has the DNA TGCGCCAGCCAACAACGGGACGTAGCGGGAGTGTATGAGCAGTACTTC. Together with reference TRBV5-1 and TRBJ2-5, the CDR3 gives the full variable domain: KAGVTQTPRYLIKTRGQQVTLSCSPISGHRSVSWYQQTPGQGLQFLFEYFSETQRNKGNFPGRFSGRQFSNSRSEMNVSTLELGDSALYLCASQQRDVAGVYEQYFGPGTRLLVL.

The chain's CDR3 is CATSDFSNTGELFF. The CDR3 DNA reads TGTGCCACCAGTGATTTTTCGAACACCGGGGAGCTGTTTTTT. The rearrangement links TRBV24-1 to TRBJ2-2; D is undetermined. V lost 1 base, J lost 0 bases, and 2 bases lay in between. Germline V CDR1 and CDR2: KGHDR, SFDVKD. This CDR3 region has 14 residues.

This chain connects TRBV29-1 to TRBJ2-3; D might be TRBD1 (6 bases). V lost 7 bases, J lost 2 bases, and 16 bases lay in between. The CDR3 is 14 amino acids. Germline CDR1 and CDR2: SQVTM and ANQGSEA. The CDR3: CSAGFRGPTDTQYF. CDR3 coding DNA: TGCAGCGCTGGATTCAGGGGCCCCACAGATACGCAGTATTTT.

The chain has TRBV3-1 and TRBJ1-2; 8 bases are a match to TRBD1. This CDR3 comprises 16 residues. The germline V gene encodes CDR1 LGHDT and CDR2 YNNKEL (reference sequence). With 0 bases clipped from V and 3 bases from J, the junction kept 6 bases outside the gene matches. DNA for the CDR3: TGTGCCAGCAGCCAAGATCTCCAGGGGGCCTACTATGGCTACACCTTC. Translating it yields CASSQDLQGAYYGYTF.

Regarding this clonotype: Its ends do not fully match the called genes, so a read error is possible. CDR3 sequence reads: CTSSLAGTSGDTQYF. DNA of the CDR3: TGCACCAGCAGCTTGGCCGGGACTAGCGGAGATACGCAGTATTTT. The genes are TRBV5-1 and TRBJ2-3, with 11 positions matching TRBD2. Germline lookup yields CDR1 SGHRS and CDR2 YFSETQ. CDR3 length equals 15 residues.

The chain couples TRBV9 to TRBJ2-1, with D possibly matching TRBD2 (6 bases). CDR3 length: 15 amino acids. Trimming took 3 bases from V and 4 from J, leaving 14 bases between them. CDR1 is SGDLS, CDR2 YYNGEE, per germline. CDR3 nucleotides: TGTGCCAGCAGCGCTGGGGGGTTTCGTTACAATGAGCAGTTCTTC. Translation: CASSAGGFRYNEQFF.

Many counts were recorded for this clonotype. The gene calls are TRBV4-2 and TRBJ1-2; no clear D. CDR1 and CDR2 from the germline V gene are LGHNA and YNFKEQ. There are 11 residues in the CDR3. Trimming cost V 4 bases and J 8 bases, with 8 bases left between them. The CDR3 protein is CASSPGSGYTF. DNA for the CDR3: TGTGCCAGCAGCCCGGGGTCGGGCTACACCTTC.

On this clonotype itself: One end of the junction varies from germline; a read error may be responsible. V and J are TRBV24-1 and TRBJ2-3; D not certain. The CDR3 has 15 amino acids. Germline lookup yields CDR1 KGHDR and CDR2 SFDVKD. CDR3 sequence (DNA): TGCGCCACCAGTGACCCCGGGCCTGGCTCAGATACGCAGTATTTT. Translating it yields CATSDPGPGSDTQYF.

The chain carries TRBV21-1 and TRBJ2-1. The J call may be in error: the DNA end matches TRBJ2-7 better. TRBV21-1 counts as a pseudogene. This CDR3 spans 15 amino acids. The CDR3 region is CASSKDGVAYNEQYF. The CDR3 bases are TGTGCCAGCAGCAAAGACGGAGTCGCCTACAATGAGCAGTACTTC.

CDR3 in DNA: TGTGCCAGCAGTGCTCCAGGGAGGGGGTCCTACGAGCAGTACTTC. Protein: CASSAPGRGSYEQYF. The rearrangement links TRBV6-1 to TRBJ2-7; possibly TRBD2 for D (7 bases). In germline, CDR1 is MNHNS, CDR2 SASEGT. V lost 4 bases and J 1 base, leaving 14 bases between the germline ends. This CDR3 region has 15 residues.

The rearrangement joins TRBV19 to TRBJ2-1; a possible D gene is TRBD2 (6 bases). The CDR3 is 13 amino acids. In germline, CDR1 is LNHDA, CDR2 SQIVND (reference sequence). V lost 3 bases, J lost 6 bases, and 9 bases lay in between. As DNA, the CDR3 is TGTGCCAGTAGTATCTGGGGAGGCAATGAGCAGTTCTTC. Its translation: CASSIWGGNEQFF. Full variable domain (outside the CDR3, taken from reference TRBV19 and TRBJ2-1): DGGITQSPKYLFRKEGQNVTLSCEQNLNHDAMYWYRQDPGQGLRLIYYSQIVNDFQKGDIAEGYSVSREKKESFPLTVTSAQKNPTAFYLCASSIWGGNEQFFGPGTRLTVL.